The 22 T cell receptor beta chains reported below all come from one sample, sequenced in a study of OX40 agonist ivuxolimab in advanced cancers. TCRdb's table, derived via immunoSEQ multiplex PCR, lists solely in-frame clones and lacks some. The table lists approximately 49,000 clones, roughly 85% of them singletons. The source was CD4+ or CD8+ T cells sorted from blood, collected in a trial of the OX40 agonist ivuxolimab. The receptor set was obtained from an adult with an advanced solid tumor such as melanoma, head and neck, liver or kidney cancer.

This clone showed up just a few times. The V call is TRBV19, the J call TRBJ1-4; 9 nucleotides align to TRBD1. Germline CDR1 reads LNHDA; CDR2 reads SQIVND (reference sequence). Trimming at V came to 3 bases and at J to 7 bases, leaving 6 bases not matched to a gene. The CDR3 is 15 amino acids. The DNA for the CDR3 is TGTGCCAGTAGTATCGGGACAGGGCGTGGTGAAAAACTGTTTTTT. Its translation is CASSIGTGRGEKLFF.

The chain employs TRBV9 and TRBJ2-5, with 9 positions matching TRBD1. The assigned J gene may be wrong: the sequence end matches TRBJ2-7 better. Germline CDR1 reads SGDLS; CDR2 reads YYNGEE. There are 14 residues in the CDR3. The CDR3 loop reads CASTRGQGSYEQYF. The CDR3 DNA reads TGTGCCAGCACCCGGGGACAGGGATCCTACGAGCAGTACTTC.

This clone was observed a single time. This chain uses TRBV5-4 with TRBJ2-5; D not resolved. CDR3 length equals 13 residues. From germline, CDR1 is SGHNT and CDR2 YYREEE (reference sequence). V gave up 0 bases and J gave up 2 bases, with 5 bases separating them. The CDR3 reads CASSLGSQETQYF. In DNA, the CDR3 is TGTGCCAGCAGCTTGGGCAGTCAAGAGACCCAGTACTTC.

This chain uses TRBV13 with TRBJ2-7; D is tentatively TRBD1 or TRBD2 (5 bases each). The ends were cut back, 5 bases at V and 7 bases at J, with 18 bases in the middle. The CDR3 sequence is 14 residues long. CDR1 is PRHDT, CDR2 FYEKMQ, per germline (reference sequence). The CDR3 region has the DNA TGTGCCAGCAGCCTCGGGACCCCTCTTGAGGAGCAGTACTTC. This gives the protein CASSLGTPLEEQYF.

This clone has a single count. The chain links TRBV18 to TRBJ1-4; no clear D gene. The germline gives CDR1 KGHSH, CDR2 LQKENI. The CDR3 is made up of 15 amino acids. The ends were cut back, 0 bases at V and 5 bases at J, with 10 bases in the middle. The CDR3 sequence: CASSPPSEGNEKLFF. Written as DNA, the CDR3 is TGTGCCAGCTCACCACCGTCGGAAGGAAATGAAAAACTGTTTTTT. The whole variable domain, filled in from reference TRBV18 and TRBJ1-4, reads NAGVMQNPRHLVRRRGQEARLRCSPMKGHSHVYWYRQLPEEGLKFMVYLQKENIIDESGMPKERFSAEFPKEGPSILRIQQVVRGDSAAYFCASSPPSEGNEKLFFGSGTQLSVL.

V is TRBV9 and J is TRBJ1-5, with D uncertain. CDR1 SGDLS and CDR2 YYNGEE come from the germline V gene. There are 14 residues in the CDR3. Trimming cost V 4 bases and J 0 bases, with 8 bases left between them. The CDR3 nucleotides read TGTGCCAGCAGCTCACGCGATAGCAATCAGCCCCAGCATTTT. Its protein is CASSSRDSNQPQHF.

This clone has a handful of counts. The CDR3 reads CSVEGGFELAKNIQYF. In DNA form, the CDR3 reads TGCAGCGTTGAAGGAGGGTTTGAACTAGCCAAAAACATTCAGTACTTC. J is TRBJ2-4 and V is TRBV29-1, with a possible D match to TRBD2 (5 bases). The CDR3 sequence is 16 residues long. Trimming left V 1 base short and J 0 bases short, with 13 bases between. CDR1 and CDR2 (germline): SQVTM, ANQGSEA.

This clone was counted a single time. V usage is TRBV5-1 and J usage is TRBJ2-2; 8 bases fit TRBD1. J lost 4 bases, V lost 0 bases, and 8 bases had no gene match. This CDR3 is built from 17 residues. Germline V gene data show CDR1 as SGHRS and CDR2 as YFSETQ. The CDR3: CASSLGQGLAFTGELFF. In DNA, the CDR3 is TGCGCCAGCAGCTTGGGACAGGGGTTGGCATTCACCGGGGAGCTGTTTTTT. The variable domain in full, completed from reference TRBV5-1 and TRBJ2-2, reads KAGVTQTPRYLIKTRGQQVTLSCSPISGHRSVSWYQQTPGQGLQFLFEYFSETQRNKGNFPGRFSGRQFSNSRSEMNVSTLELGDSALYLCASSLGQGLAFTGELFFGEGSRLTVL.

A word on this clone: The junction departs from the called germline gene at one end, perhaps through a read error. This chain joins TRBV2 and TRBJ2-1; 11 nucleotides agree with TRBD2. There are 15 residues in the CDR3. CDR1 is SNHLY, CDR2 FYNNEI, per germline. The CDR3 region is CASPLTSGGYNGQFF. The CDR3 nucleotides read TGTGCCAGCCCTCTTACTAGCGGGGGATACAATGGGCAGTTCTTC.

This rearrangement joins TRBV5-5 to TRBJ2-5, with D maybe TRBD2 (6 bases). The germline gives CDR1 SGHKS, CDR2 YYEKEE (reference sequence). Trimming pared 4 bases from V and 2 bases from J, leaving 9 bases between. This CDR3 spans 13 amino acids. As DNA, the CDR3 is TGTGCCAGCAGCCCGGGGGTACAAGAGACCCAGTACTTC. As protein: CASSPGVQETQYF.

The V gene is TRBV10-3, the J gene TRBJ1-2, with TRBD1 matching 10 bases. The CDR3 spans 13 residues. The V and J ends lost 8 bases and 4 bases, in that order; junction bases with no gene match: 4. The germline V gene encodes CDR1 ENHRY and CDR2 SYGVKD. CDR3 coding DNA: TGTGCCATCCAGGGACAGGGGTCCTATGGCTACACCTTC. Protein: CAIQGQGSYGYTF.

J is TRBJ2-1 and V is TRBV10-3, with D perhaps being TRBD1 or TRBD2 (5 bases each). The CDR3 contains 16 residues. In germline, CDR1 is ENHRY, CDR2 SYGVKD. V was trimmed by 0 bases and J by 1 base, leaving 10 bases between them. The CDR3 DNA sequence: TGTGCCATCAGTGAGTCCAGGGACCGGTCCTACAATGAGCAGTTCTTC. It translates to CAISESRDRSYNEQFF.

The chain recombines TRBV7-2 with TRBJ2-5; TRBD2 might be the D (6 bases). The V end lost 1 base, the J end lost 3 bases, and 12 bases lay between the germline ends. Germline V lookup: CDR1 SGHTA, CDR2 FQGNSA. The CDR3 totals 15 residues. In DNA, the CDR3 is TGTGCCAGCAGCTTAGTGGGGGGTAGAGAAGAGACCCAGTACTTC. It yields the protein CASSLVGGREETQYF.

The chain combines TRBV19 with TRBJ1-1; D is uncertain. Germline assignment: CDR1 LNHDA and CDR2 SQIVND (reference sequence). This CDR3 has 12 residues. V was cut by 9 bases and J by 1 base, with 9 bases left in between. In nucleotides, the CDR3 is TGTGCCAGCATGAGCGAGAACACTGAAGCTTTCTTT. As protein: CASMSENTEAFF. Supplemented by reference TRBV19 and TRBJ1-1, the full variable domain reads DGGITQSPKYLFRKEGQNVTLSCEQNLNHDAMYWYRQDPGQGLRLIYYSQIVNDFQKGDIAEGYSVSREKKESFPLTVTSAQKNPTAFYLCASMSENTEAFFGQGTRLTVV.

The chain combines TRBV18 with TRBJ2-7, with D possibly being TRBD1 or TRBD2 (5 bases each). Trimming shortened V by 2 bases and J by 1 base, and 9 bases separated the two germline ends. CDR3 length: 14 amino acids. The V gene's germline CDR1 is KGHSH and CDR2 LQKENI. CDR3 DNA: TGTGCCAGCTCACCAGAGGGGCCTTCCTACGAGCAGTACTTC. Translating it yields CASSPEGPSYEQYF.

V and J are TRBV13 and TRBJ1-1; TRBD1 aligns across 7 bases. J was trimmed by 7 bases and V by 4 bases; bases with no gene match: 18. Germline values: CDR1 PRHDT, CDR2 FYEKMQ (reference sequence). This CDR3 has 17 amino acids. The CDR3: CASSSPSTTGWEHEAFF. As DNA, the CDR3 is TGTGCCAGCAGCTCCCCATCAACGACAGGGTGGGAACATGAAGCTTTCTTT. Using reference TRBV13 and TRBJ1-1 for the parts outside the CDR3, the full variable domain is AAGVIQSPRHLIKEKRETATLKCYPIPRHDTVYWYQQGPGQDPQFLISFYEKMQSDKGSIPDRFSAQQFSDYHSELNMSSLELGDSALYFCASSSPSTTGWEHEAFFGQGTRLTVV.

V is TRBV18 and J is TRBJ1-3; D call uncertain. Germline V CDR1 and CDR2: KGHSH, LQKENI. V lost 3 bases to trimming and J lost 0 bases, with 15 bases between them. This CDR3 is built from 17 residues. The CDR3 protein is CASSPWELASSGNTIYF. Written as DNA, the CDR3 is TGTGCCAGCTCACCTTGGGAGCTCGCGAGCTCTGGAAACACCATATATTTT.

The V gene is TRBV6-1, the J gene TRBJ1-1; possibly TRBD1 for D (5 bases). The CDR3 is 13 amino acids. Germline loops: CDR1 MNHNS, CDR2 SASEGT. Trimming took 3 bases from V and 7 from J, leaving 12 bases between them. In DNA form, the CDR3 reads TGTGCCAGCAGTGAGGCGGAAACAGGTGAAGCTTTCTTT. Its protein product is CASSEAETGEAFF.

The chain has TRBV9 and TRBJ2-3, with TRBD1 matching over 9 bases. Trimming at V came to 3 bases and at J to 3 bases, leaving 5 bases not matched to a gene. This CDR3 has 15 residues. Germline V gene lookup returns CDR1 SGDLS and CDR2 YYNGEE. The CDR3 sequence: CASSAGGQGTDTQYF. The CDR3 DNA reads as TGTGCCAGCAGCGCCGGGGGACAGGGTACAGATACGCAGTATTTT.

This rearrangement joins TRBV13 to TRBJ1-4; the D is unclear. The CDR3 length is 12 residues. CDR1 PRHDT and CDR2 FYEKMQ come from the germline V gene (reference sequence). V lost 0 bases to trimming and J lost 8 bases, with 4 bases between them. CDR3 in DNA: TGTGCCAGCAGCTTAGGTCAGGAAAAACTGTTTTTT. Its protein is CASSLGQEKLFF.

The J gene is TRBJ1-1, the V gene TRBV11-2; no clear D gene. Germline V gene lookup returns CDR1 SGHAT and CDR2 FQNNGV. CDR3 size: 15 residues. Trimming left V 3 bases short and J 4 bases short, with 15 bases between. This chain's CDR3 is CASSFGTVSLTEAFF. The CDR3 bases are TGTGCCAGCAGCTTTGGAACCGTTTCCCTCACTGAAGCTTTCTTT. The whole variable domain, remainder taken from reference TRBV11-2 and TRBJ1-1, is EAGVAQSPRYKIIEKRQSVAFWCNPISGHATLYWYQQILGQGPKLLIQFQNNGVVDDSQLPKDRFSAERLKGVDSTLKIQPAKLEDSAVYLCASSFGTVSLTEAFFGQGTRLTVV.

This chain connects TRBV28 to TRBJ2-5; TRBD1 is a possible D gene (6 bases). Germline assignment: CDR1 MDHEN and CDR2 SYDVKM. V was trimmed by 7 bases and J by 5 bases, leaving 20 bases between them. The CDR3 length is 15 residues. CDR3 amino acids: CASNRGQGLGETQYF. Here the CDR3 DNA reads TGTGCCAGCAACAGAGGGCAGGGGTTAGGCGAGACCCAGTACTTC.